Listed below are T cell receptor beta chains from one sample, sequenced in a study of T cells after yellow fever vaccination. TCRdb itself ran the 5' RACE reads through MiXCR, one entry per CDR3 protein. There are a few hundred thousand distinct CDR3 sequences in the sample; about a sixth occur only once, and approximately 15% lies in the top ten. Sample: PBMCs, taken 4 to 6 days after the first yellow fever vaccination. The receptor set was obtained from a man aged 18 to 30 who received the YFV17D yellow fever vaccine. The CDR3 runs from the conserved cysteine through the conserved F or W. A D gene is named only where the DNA matches it firmly. Where a row states a size, it is once, few, many or the class of an expanded clone; other rows omit it.

clone_size: few
v_call: TRBV6-5
d_call: NA
j_call: TRBJ2-4
cdr3_nt: TGTGCCAGCAGTTATTCGCGAGGGGGGGCCAAAAACATTCAGTACTTC
cdr3_aa: CASSYSRGGAKNIQYF

clone_size: once
v_call: TRBV7-2
d_call: NA
j_call: TRBJ2-2
cdr3_nt: TGTGCCAGCAGCTTAGTAGGTCTTTATCCCGGGGAGCTGTTTTTT
cdr3_aa: CASSLVGLYPGELFF

clone_size: NA
v_call: TRBV5-5
d_call: NA
j_call: TRBJ1-1
cdr3_nt: TGTGCCAGCAGCTTGTGGCCCCGGGGAGGGACTGAAGCTTTCTTT
cdr3_aa: CASSLWPRGGTEAFF

clone_size: few
v_call: TRBV6-5
d_call: TRBD1
j_call: TRBJ1-3
cdr3_nt: TGTGCCAGCAGTTACTCGGACAGGGGCGCTGGAAACACCATATATTTT
cdr3_aa: CASSYSDRGAGNTIYF

clone_size: NA
v_call: TRBV11-2
d_call: NA
j_call: TRBJ2-3
cdr3_nt: TGTGCCAGCAGCTTAGAGATCCTGGGGCGCCTTGGGGCAGATACGCAGTATTTT
cdr3_aa: CASSLEILGRLGADTQYF

clone_size: NA
v_call: TRBV3-1
d_call: NA
j_call: TRBJ1-1
cdr3_nt: TGTGCCAGCAGCAAGGACCGTTCGAACACTGAAGCTTTCTTT
cdr3_aa: CASSKDRSNTEAFF

clone_size: few
v_call: TRBV4-2
d_call: TRBD1
j_call: TRBJ1-4
cdr3_nt: TGTGCCAGCAGCCAACAGGGGGGAGAAAAACTGTTTTTT
cdr3_aa: CASSQQGGEKLFF

clone_size: NA
v_call: TRBV18
d_call: NA
j_call: TRBJ2-3
cdr3_nt: TGTGCCAGCTCAGCACTAGCATCGGATACGCAGTATTTT
cdr3_aa: CASSALASDTQYF

clone_size: few
v_call: TRBV5-1
d_call: TRBD2
j_call: TRBJ2-1
cdr3_nt: TGCGCCAGCAGTAAAATAGGACTAGCGGGGGAAAATGAGCAGTTCTTC
cdr3_aa: CASSKIGLAGENEQFF

clone_size: NA
v_call: TRBV6-5
d_call: NA
j_call: TRBJ1-1
cdr3_nt: TGTGCCAGCAGATTAAGGTATGGCGGGAACACTGAAGCTTTCTTT
cdr3_aa: CASRLRYGGNTEAFF

clone_size: NA
v_call: TRBV12-3/TRBV12-4
d_call: NA
j_call: TRBJ1-1
cdr3_nt: TGTGCCAGCACCCAGGGGTATGTTGAAACTGAAGCTTTCTTT
cdr3_aa: CASTQGYVETEAFF

clone_size: NA
v_call: TRBV9
d_call: NA
j_call: TRBJ1-6
cdr3_nt: TGTGCCAGCAGCGTAGCAGGGAGAGAGCTTTCACCCCTCCACTTT
cdr3_aa: CASSVAGRELSPLHF

clone_size: few
v_call: TRBV3-1
d_call: NA
j_call: TRBJ2-1
cdr3_nt: TGTGCCAGCAGCCAAGACCGGACTCCGTGGTACAATGAGCAGTTCTTC
cdr3_aa: CASSQDRTPWYNEQFF

clone_size: NA
v_call: TRBV21-1
d_call: NA
j_call: TRBJ2-5
cdr3_nt: TGTGCCAGCTTCGATTCTTGGATACAGCAAGAGACCCAGTACTTC
cdr3_aa: CASFDSWIQQETQYF

clone_size: NA
v_call: TRBV2
d_call: TRBD1
j_call: TRBJ2-1
cdr3_nt: TGTGCCAGCGCTGCCGGCGTGGGACAGGGGTTTGATGAGCAGTTCTTC
cdr3_aa: CASAAGVGQGFDEQFF

clone_size: NA
v_call: TRBV25-1
d_call: TRBD1
j_call: TRBJ2-6
cdr3_nt: TGTGCCAGCAGCGAGACAGGGGGAAGCTCTGGGGCCAACGTCCTGACTTTC
cdr3_aa: CASSETGGSSGANVLTF

clone_size: few
v_call: TRBV12-3/TRBV12-4
d_call: NA
j_call: TRBJ2-3
cdr3_nt: TGTGCCAGCAGTTTCGTGGGGGGGCCCAGCACAGATACGCAGTATTTT
cdr3_aa: CASSFVGGPSTDTQYF

clone_size: NA
v_call: TRBV12-3/TRBV12-4
d_call: NA
j_call: TRBJ1-4
cdr3_nt: TGTGCCATCGGGAATCTCTATGAAAAACTGTTTTTT
cdr3_aa: CAIGNLYEKLFF

clone_size: NA
v_call: TRBV3-1
d_call: TRBD1
j_call: TRBJ1-6
cdr3_nt: TGTGCCAGCAGCCTACGAGACAGGGCTGGGTCACCCCTCCACTTT
cdr3_aa: CASSLRDRAGSPLHF

clone_size: NA
v_call: TRBV7-2
d_call: NA
j_call: TRBJ1-4
cdr3_nt: TGTGCCAGCAGCACCTACCCCCGGCAGGGTGGAGAAAAACTGTTTTTT
cdr3_aa: CASSTYPRQGGEKLFF

clone_size: few
v_call: TRBV29-1
d_call: TRBD1
j_call: TRBJ2-3
cdr3_nt: TGCAGCATTGGACAGGGGCTCGGGGGGAACACAGATACGCAGTATTTT
cdr3_aa: CSIGQGLGGNTDTQYF

clone_size: NA
v_call: TRBV9
d_call: TRBD2
j_call: TRBJ2-5
cdr3_nt: TGTGCCAGCAGCGCCACCGGAAATAGCGGGGTATTTCAAGAGACCCAGTACTTC
cdr3_aa: CASSATGNSGVFQETQYF

clone_size: NA
v_call: TRBV12-3/TRBV12-4
d_call: TRBD1
j_call: TRBJ2-3
cdr3_nt: TGTGCCAGCACTTGGACAGGGGACGTAACAGATACGCAGTATTTT
cdr3_aa: CASTWTGDVTDTQYF

clone_size: many
v_call: TRBV12-3/TRBV12-4
d_call: NA
j_call: TRBJ2-5
cdr3_nt: TGTGCCAGCAATAAAATAGCTGTAGGTGGAGAGACCCAGTACTTC
cdr3_aa: CASNKIAVGGETQYF

clone_size: NA
v_call: TRBV5-1
d_call: NA
j_call: TRBJ2-3
cdr3_nt: TGCGCCAGCAGCTTGGCGCCAGGGGGCACAGATACGCAGTATTTT
cdr3_aa: CASSLAPGGTDTQYF

clone_size: NA
v_call: TRBV3-1
d_call: NA
j_call: TRBJ1-2
cdr3_nt: TGTGCCAGCAGCCGAAACTCCGGGGGAAACTATGGCTACACCTTC
cdr3_aa: CASSRNSGGNYGYTF

clone_size: NA
v_call: TRBV6-5
d_call: NA
j_call: TRBJ2-5
cdr3_nt: TGTGCCAGCAGTTACTCGGTGGTTTTCGCACCCGAGACCCAGTACTTC
cdr3_aa: CASSYSVVFAPETQYF

clone_size: few
v_call: TRBV7-3
d_call: TRBD2
j_call: TRBJ2-1
cdr3_nt: TGTGCCAGCAGCAAACCGACTAGCGGGGCCTACAATGAGCAGTTCTTC
cdr3_aa: CASSKPTSGAYNEQFF

clone_size: few
v_call: TRBV5-1
d_call: NA
j_call: TRBJ1-4
cdr3_nt: TGCGCCAGCAGCTTGGGACCACAGGGTGAAAAACTGTTTTTT
cdr3_aa: CASSLGPQGEKLFF

clone_size: few
v_call: TRBV27
d_call: NA
j_call: TRBJ2-1
cdr3_nt: TGTGCCAGCAGTCGGGGGCACAATGAGCAGTTCTTC
cdr3_aa: CASSRGHNEQFF

clone_size: many
v_call: TRBV5-1
d_call: TRBD2
j_call: TRBJ2-3
cdr3_nt: TGCGCCAGCAGCCTAGCGGGGCCGGGTGCAGATACGCAGTATTTT
cdr3_aa: CASSLAGPGADTQYF

clone_size: NA
v_call: TRBV18
d_call: TRBD1
j_call: TRBJ1-2
cdr3_nt: TGTGCCAGCTCTCCCGGAGGACAGGCCTCTAACTATGGCTACACCTTC
cdr3_aa: CASSPGGQASNYGYTF

clone_size: few
v_call: TRBV6-5
d_call: TRBD1
j_call: TRBJ2-5
cdr3_nt: TGTGCCACCCAGGGGGATCAAGAGACCCAGTACTTC
cdr3_aa: CATQGDQETQYF

clone_size: few
v_call: TRBV12-5
d_call: NA
j_call: TRBJ2-2
cdr3_nt: TGTGCTAGTGGTTTGAGGACAGCTAGGACCGGGGAGCTGTTTTTT
cdr3_aa: CASGLRTARTGELFF

clone_size: NA
v_call: TRBV6-5
d_call: TRBD1
j_call: TRBJ1-6
cdr3_nt: TGTGCCAGCAGTTACCCCCACAGGGGGAGTCTTTCACCCCTCCACTTT
cdr3_aa: CASSYPHRGSLSPLHF

clone_size: many
v_call: TRBV7-2
d_call: NA
j_call: TRBJ1-5
cdr3_nt: TGTGCCAGCAGCTTAGTACCGAATAGCAATCAGCCCCAGCATTTT
cdr3_aa: CASSLVPNSNQPQHF

clone_size: few
v_call: TRBV7-7
d_call: NA
j_call: TRBJ2-1
cdr3_nt: TGTGCTAGCAGCTTATGGGGGGACAATGAGCAGTTCTTC
cdr3_aa: CASSLWGDNEQFF

clone_size: NA
v_call: TRBV6-1
d_call: TRBD1
j_call: TRBJ2-3
cdr3_nt: TGTGCCAGCAGTGTAGCAGGGGGCCGGGGAGATACGCAGTATTTT
cdr3_aa: CASSVAGGRGDTQYF

clone_size: few
v_call: TRBV20-1
d_call: NA
j_call: TRBJ1-6
cdr3_nt: TGCAGTGCTAGAGATCACAGCAAACTTGCTTATAATTCACCCCTCCACTTT
cdr3_aa: CSARDHSKLAYNSPLHF

clone_size: NA
v_call: TRBV19
d_call: NA
j_call: TRBJ1-1
cdr3_nt: TGTGCCAGTAGAAACGACAGGCCGAACACTGAAGCTTTCTTT
cdr3_aa: CASRNDRPNTEAFF

clone_size: NA
v_call: TRBV20-1
d_call: NA
j_call: TRBJ1-1
cdr3_nt: TGCAGTGCAAGGGGATACACTGAAGCTTTCTTT
cdr3_aa: CSARGYTEAFF

clone_size: NA
v_call: TRBV4-3
d_call: TRBD1
j_call: TRBJ1-6
cdr3_nt: TGCGCCAGCAGCCAAGAGGACAGGGCGATTGCTAATTCACCCCTCCACTTT
cdr3_aa: CASSQEDRAIANSPLHF

clone_size: few
v_call: TRBV29-1
d_call: NA
j_call: TRBJ1-2
cdr3_nt: TGCAGCGTTGAGGGGGGTGAGAATGGCTACACCTTC
cdr3_aa: CSVEGGENGYTF

clone_size: NA
v_call: TRBV7-7
d_call: NA
j_call: TRBJ2-2
cdr3_nt: TGTGCCAGCAGTCAGGGGCCCGGGGAAACCGGGGAGCTGTTTTTT
cdr3_aa: CASSQGPGETGELFF

clone_size: few
v_call: TRBV12-3/TRBV12-4
d_call: NA
j_call: TRBJ1-5
cdr3_nt: TGTGCCAGCAGTATATCCCAGGGCGGGATTGTGGCCCAGCATTTT
cdr3_aa: CASSISQGGIVAQHF

clone_size: NA
v_call: TRBV6-5
d_call: NA
j_call: TRBJ1-6
cdr3_nt: TGTGCCAGCAGTCACGGGTGGGCCGCACCCCTCCACTTT
cdr3_aa: CASSHGWAAPLHF

clone_size: NA
v_call: TRBV6-5
d_call: TRBD2
j_call: TRBJ2-1
cdr3_nt: TGTGCCAGCAGTTTAGCGGGGGGGCTGAGGTACAATGAGCAGTTCTTC
cdr3_aa: CASSLAGGLRYNEQFF

clone_size: few
v_call: TRBV5-1
d_call: NA
j_call: TRBJ1-4
cdr3_nt: TGCGCCAGCAGCCGCTCCGGAGAGGCTGGGGAAAAACTGTTTTTT
cdr3_aa: CASSRSGEAGEKLFF

clone_size: few
v_call: TRBV5-1
d_call: NA
j_call: TRBJ1-2
cdr3_nt: TGCGCCAGCAGCTTGTCGGCAGGGAGGTCGGGTGGCTACACCTTC
cdr3_aa: CASSLSAGRSGGYTF

clone_size: few
v_call: TRBV27
d_call: TRBD1
j_call: TRBJ1-2
cdr3_nt: TGTGCCAGCAGGCTACAGACAGGGGTCGGGGGCTACACCTTC
cdr3_aa: CASRLQTGVGGYTF